The T cell receptor beta chain under discussion was sequenced for a study of siplizumab effects on memory and regulatory T cells (dated by TCRdb to the late 2010s). In the study overall: The study looked at the effect of siplizumab, an anti-CD2 antibody, on alloreactive T-cell subsets in allogeneic mixed lymphocyte reactions made from human PBMCs. Broader findings and caveats from the paper: Whether proliferating Tregs from siplizumab cultures actually had suppressive function was not functionally confirmed. Roughly 80-97% of proliferating CD4+ or CD8+ clones could not be assigned a naive or memory phenotype. Siplizumab significantly reduced the cumulative frequency of alloreactive sequences traceable to unstimulated CD4+ memory T cells. Among mappable alloreactive CD4+ clones, an average Treg-derived fraction of 68.8% was observed with siplizumab, compared with around 28% in control reactions. Unstimulated naive T cells appeared to be more diverse than memory T cells, and naive cells seemed to make a substantial contribution to the alloresponse. Sequences below about 10^-5 frequency were poorly captured, so only a minor fraction of alloreactive clones could be mapped to unstimulated subsets.

On this clone: What antigen it recognizes has not been identified. No quality values exist for individual bases; no much larger clone is one base distant.

TCRbeta CDR3 sequencing was performed on sorted unstimulated T cells and on proliferating T cells recovered from mixed lymphocyte reactions. Fresh whole blood from roughly ten HLA-typed healthy donors served as the source for isolating PBMCs. The germline V gene supplies CDR1 SNHLY and CDR2 FYNNEI. Clipping removes 6 bases from V and 7 bases from J, with 7 as the unmatched junction base count. Taken from cysteine to phenylalanine, the CDR3 has 13 residues. CDR3 DNA is the only sequence kept; it has 39 bases, read in frame from the first base. The library was prepared using the immunoSEQ multiplex PCR assay. The deep sequencing platform assayed approximately 100,000 TCR templates per sample. Genomic DNA extracted from sorted T cells was used for TCRbeta CDR3 sequencing. In the paper's pipeline: The R programming language was used for clonal analysis of TCRbeta CDR3 data. Alloreactive CD4+ and CD8+ clones were identified by comparing unstimulated samples to CFSE-low samples taken after the reaction. Alloreactive CD4+ clones were assigned to regulatory or non-regulatory origin by matching sequences to sorted unstimulated Treg and non-Treg repertoires. In TCRdb, the immuneACCESS table is reduced to in-frame sequences with V and J assigned. These tables do not hold every clone; where another copy was compared, an unresolved V gene accounts for under half, and the others remain unexplained. Clone size and the V and J calls come from that table; the DNA yielded D and trimming. The sample includes roughly 75,000 clones, with 93% observed a single time. The ten largest clones add up to 4% to 5.5% of the sample.

The chain uses TRBV2 and TRBJ2-5, with 8 middle bases fitting TRBD1. This sequence originates from a human donor in good health. The sample comprised CD8+ T cells sorted from blood. The nucleotides are TGTGCCAGCAGGGACAGGGTAGGCGTGACCCAGTACTTC. This translates into CASRDRVGVTQYF.